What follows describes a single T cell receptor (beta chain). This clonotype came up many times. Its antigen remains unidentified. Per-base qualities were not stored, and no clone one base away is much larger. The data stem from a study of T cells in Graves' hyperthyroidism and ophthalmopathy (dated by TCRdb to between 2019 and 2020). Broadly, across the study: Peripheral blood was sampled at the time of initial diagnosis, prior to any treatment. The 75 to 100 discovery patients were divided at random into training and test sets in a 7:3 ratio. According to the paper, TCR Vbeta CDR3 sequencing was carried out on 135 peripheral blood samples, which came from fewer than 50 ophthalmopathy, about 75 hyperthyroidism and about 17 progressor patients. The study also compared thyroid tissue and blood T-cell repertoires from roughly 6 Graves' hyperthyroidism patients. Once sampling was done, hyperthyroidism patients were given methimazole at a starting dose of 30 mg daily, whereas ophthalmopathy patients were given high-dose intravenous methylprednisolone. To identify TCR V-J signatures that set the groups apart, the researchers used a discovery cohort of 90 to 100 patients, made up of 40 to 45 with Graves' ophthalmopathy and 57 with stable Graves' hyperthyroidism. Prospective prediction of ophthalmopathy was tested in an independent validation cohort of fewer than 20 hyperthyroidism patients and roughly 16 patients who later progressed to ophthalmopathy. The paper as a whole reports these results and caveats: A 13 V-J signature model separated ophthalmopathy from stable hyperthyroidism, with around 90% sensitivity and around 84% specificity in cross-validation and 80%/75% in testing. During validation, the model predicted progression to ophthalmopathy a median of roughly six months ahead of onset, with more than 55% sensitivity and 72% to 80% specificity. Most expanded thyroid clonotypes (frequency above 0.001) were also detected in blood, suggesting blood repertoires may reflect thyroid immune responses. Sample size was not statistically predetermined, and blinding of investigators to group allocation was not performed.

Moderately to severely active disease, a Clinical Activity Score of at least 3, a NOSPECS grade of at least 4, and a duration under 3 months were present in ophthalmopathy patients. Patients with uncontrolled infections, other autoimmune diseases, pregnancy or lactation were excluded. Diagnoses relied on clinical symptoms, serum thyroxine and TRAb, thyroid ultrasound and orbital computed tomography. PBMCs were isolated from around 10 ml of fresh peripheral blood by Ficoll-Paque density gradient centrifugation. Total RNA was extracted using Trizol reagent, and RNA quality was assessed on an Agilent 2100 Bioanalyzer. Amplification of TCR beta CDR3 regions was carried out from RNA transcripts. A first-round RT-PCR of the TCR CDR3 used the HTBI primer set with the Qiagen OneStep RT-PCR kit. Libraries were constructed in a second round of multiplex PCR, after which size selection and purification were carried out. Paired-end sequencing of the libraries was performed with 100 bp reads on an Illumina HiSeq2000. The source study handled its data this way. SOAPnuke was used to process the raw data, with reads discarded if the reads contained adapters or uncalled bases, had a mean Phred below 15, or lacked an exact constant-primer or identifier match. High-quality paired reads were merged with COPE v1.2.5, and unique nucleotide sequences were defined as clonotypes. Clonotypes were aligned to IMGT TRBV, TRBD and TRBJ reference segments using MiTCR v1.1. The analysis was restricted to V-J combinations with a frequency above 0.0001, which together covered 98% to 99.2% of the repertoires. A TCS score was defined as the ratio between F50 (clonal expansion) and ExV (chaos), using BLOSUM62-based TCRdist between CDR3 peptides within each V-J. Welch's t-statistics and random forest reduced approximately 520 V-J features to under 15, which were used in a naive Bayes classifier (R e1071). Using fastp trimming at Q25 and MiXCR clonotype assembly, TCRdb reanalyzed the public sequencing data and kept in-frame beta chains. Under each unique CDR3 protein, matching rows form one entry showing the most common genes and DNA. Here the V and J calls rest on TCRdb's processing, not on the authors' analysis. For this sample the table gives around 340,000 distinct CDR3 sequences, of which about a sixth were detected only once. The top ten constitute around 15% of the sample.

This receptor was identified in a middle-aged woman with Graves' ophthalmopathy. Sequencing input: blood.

The DNA sequence is TGTGCCAGCAGTCGCGGACAGGGGGGGCAAAACCAGCCCCAGCATTTT. Translation gives CASSRGQGGQNQPQHF. The chain is assembled from TRBV6-1 and TRBJ1-5, with TRBD1 identical over 10 junction bases. Taken from cysteine to phenylalanine, the CDR3 has 16 residues. Just CDR3 DNA is preserved here, 48 bases in frame from base 1. V is pruned by 5 bases and J by 7 bases, leaving 11 bases of the junction without a gene match. CDR1 is given as MNHNS and CDR2 as SASEGT, both from the germline V gene.